These 13 T cell receptor beta chains share one sample of origin, sequenced in a study of T cells in tuberculosis. The time point denotes: new active TB diagnosis, blood taken before or within 7 days of starting treatment. The repertoire was sequenced with immunoSEQ multiplex PCR; TCRdb's copy has only in-frame clones and lacks some. The sample has about 50,000 clones, about 95% seen once. Sequences were derived from PBMCs, sampled at tuberculosis diagnosis. These receptors all stem from an adult with tuberculosis.

The chain recombines TRBV11-3 with TRBJ2-7; unclear D gene. Germline V gene data show CDR1 as SGHNT and CDR2 as YENEEA. With 4 bases removed from V and 6 bases from J, the gap between germline ends came to 13 bases. CDR3 length equals 13 residues. This CDR3 reads CASSSSSSSEQYF. For the CDR3, the DNA is TGTGCCAGCAGCTCCTCCTCGTCCAGCGAGCAGTACTTC. The complete variable domain, with remaining parts taken from reference TRBV11-3 and TRBJ2-7, reads EAGVVQSPRYKIIEKKQPVAFWCNPISGHNTLYWYLQNLGQGPELLIRYENEEAVDDSQLPKDRFSAERLKGVDSTLKIQPAELGDSAVYLCASSSSSSSEQYFGPGTRLTVT.

This chain joins TRBV6-5 and TRBJ2-1; 9 bases align to TRBD1. V shed 7 bases, J shed 5 bases, and the junction held 9 bases outside the gene matches. This CDR3 has 15 amino acids. Germline V gene sequence: CDR1 MNHEY, CDR2 SVGAGI. The CDR3: CASTPIRDRDNEQFF. The CDR3 DNA follows: TGTGCCAGCACCCCGATTCGGGACAGGGACAATGAGCAGTTCTTC.

The chain joins TRBV15 to TRBJ1-4; no clear D. The CDR3 extends over 15 amino acids. Germline CDR1 LNHNV, CDR2 YYDKDF (reference sequence). V was clipped by 5 bases and J by 3 bases, with 13 bases between them. The CDR3 spells CATSERGSANEKLFF. The CDR3 nucleotides are TGTGCCACCAGCGAACGGGGATCGGCTAATGAAAAACTGTTTTTT.

V and J are TRBV30 and TRBJ2-1; no definite D call. Trimming stripped 0 bases from V and 10 bases from J, with 10 bases between. CDR1 GTSNPN and CDR2 SVGIG come from the germline V gene (reference sequence). The CDR3 length is 12 residues. The CDR3 DNA reads TGTGCCTGGAGTGTCGACGAGACAGAGCAGTTCTTC. This translates into CAWSVDETEQFF.

V and J are TRBV6-6 and TRBJ1-1; TRBD1 might be the D (6 bases). Germline loops: CDR1 MNHNY, CDR2 SVGAGI (reference sequence). Trimming shortened V by 5 bases and J by 6 bases, and 16 bases separated the two germline ends. The length of the CDR3 is 14 residues. This CDR3 reads CASSKQGVSPEAFF. The CDR3 coding sequence is TGTGCCAGCAGTAAACAGGGTGTAAGCCCTGAAGCTTTCTTT.

The chain carries TRBV5-4 and TRBJ1-4; 9 bases line up with TRBD1. There are 16 residues in the CDR3. The J segment lost 4 bases and the V segment lost 1 base, leaving 5 bases of the junction unmatched. CDR1 SGHNT and CDR2 YYREEE come from the germline V gene (reference sequence). The CDR3 reads CASSLKGQGLNEKLFF. CDR3 nucleotides: TGTGCCAGCAGCTTGAAGGGACAGGGCCTTAATGAAAAACTGTTTTTT.

This sequence joins TRBV9 and TRBJ1-1, with 7 bases identical to TRBD1. This CDR3 contains 15 residues. V lost 3 bases to trimming and J lost 1 base; unmatched junction nucleotides: 6. Germline-derived CDR1 and CDR2 are SGDLS and YYNGEE. DNA for the CDR3: TGTGCCAGCAGCGCGTCGGGACAGCCGAACACTGAAGCTTTCTTT. It yields the protein CASSASGQPNTEAFF.

V usage is TRBV14 and J usage is TRBJ1-1; D perhaps matches TRBD1 (5 bases). Germline V gene sequence: CDR1 SGHDN, CDR2 FVKESK. Trimming removed 0 bases at V and 5 bases at J, with 10 bases between. The CDR3 length is 14 residues. The CDR3 is CASSQDQGRTEAFF. The CDR3 DNA is TGTGCCAGCAGCCAAGATCAGGGTCGAACTGAAGCTTTCTTT.

The chain combines TRBV5-1 with TRBJ2-1; TRBD2 matches 9 bases. The germline CDR1 and CDR2 sequences are SGHRS and YFSETQ. This CDR3 comprises 15 residues. The J segment lost 0 bases and the V segment lost 4 bases, leaving 2 bases of the junction unmatched. DNA of the CDR3: TGCGCCAGCAGCCTTAGCGGGAGCTCCTACAATGAGCAGTTCTTC. Its protein is CASSLSGSSYNEQFF.

This clone was seen just once. The chain links TRBV30 to TRBJ2-1, with TRBD2 matching over 7 bases. This CDR3 comprises 15 residues. Germline loops: CDR1 GTSNPN, CDR2 SVGIG (reference sequence). V was clipped by 4 bases and J by 7 bases; unmatched bases: 13. DNA for the CDR3: TGTGCCTGGAAAATACCCGGGAGGATAGGAAATGAGCAGTTCTTC. This translates into CAWKIPGRIGNEQFF.

The chain joins TRBV30 to TRBJ1-2, with 7 bases identical to TRBD1. Looked up from germline, CDR1 is GTSNPN and CDR2 is SVGIG (reference sequence). The V segment lost 4 bases and the J segment 5 bases; nucleotides outside the gene matches: 4. The CDR3 contains 12 residues. CDR3 sequence: CAWIPTGYGYTF. The CDR3 region has the DNA TGTGCCTGGATACCGACAGGGTATGGCTACACCTTC.

This clone was seen only a few times. The chain is built from TRBV6-1 and TRBJ1-2; the match to TRBD1 covers 7 bases. The germline CDR1 and CDR2 sequences are MNHNS and SASEGT. The junction had 7 bases not matched to a gene; V was cut back by 2 bases and J by 4 bases. CDR3 length: 15 amino acids. CDR3 sequence: CASSESGRGSYGYTF. The CDR3 DNA sequence: TGTGCCAGCAGTGAATCGGGCAGGGGGAGCTATGGCTACACCTTC.

This clone has just one count. V usage is TRBV7-2 and J usage is TRBJ1-6; the D gene is possibly TRBD1 (6 bases). V lost 4 bases and J 0 bases, leaving 10 bases between the germline ends. There are 16 residues in the CDR3. Germline V gene sequence: CDR1 SGHTA, CDR2 FQGNSA. The CDR3 bases are TGTGCCAGCAGCTCAACAGGGAGCTCCTATAATTCACCCCTCCACTTT. Protein: CASSSTGSSYNSPLHF. The full variable domain, completed using reference TRBV7-2 and TRBJ1-6, is GAGVSQSPSNKVTEKGKDVELRCDPISGHTALYWYRQSLGQGLEFLIYFQGNSAPDKSGLPSDRFSAERTGGSVSTLTIQRTQQEDSAVYLCASSSTGSSYNSPLHFGNGTRLTVT.